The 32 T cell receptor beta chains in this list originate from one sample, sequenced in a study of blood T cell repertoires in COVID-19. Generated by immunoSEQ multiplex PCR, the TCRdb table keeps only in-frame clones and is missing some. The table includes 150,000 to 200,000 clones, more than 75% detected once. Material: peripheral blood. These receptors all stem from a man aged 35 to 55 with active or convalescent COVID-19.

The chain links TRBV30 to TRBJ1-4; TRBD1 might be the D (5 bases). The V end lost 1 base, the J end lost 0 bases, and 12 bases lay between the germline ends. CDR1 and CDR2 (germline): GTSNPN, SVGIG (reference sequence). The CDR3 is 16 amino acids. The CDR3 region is CAWSGGLTATNEKLFF. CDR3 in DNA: TGTGCCTGGAGTGGGGGCCTTACCGCAACTAATGAAAAACTGTTTTTT. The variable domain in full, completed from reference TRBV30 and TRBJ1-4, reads SQTIHQWPATLVQPVGSPLSLECTVEGTSNPNLYWYRQAAGRGLQLLFYSVGIGQISSEVPQNLSASRPQDRQFILSSKKLLLSDSGFYLCAWSGGLTATNEKLFFGSGTQLSVL.

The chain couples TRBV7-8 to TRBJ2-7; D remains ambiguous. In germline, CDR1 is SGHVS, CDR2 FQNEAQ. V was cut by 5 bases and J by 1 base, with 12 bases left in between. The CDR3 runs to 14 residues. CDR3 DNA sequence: TGTGCCAGCAGCCGAGAGAGCAATTCCTACGAGCAGTACTTC. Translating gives CASSRESNSYEQYF.

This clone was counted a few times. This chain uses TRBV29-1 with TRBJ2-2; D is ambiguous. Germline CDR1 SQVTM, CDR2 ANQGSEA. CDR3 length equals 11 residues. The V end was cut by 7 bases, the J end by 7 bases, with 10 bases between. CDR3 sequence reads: CSAIRVGELFF. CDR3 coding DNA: TGCAGCGCGATACGCGTCGGGGAGCTGTTTTTT.

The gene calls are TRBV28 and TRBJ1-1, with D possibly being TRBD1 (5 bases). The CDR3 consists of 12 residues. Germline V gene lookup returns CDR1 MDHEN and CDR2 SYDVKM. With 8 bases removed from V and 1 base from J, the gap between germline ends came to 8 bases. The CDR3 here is CASWGENTEAFF. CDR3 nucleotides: TGTGCCAGCTGGGGGGAGAACACTGAAGCTTTCTTT. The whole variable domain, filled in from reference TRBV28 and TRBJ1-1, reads DVKVTQSSRYLVKRTGEKVFLECVQDMDHENMFWYRQDPGLGLRLIYFSYDVKMKEKGDIPEGYSVSREKKERFSLILESASTNQTSMYLCASWGENTEAFFGQGTRLTVV.

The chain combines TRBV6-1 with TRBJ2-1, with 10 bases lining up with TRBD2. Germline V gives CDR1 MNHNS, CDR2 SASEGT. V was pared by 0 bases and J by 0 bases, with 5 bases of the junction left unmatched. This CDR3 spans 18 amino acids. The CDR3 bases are TGTGCCAGCAGTGAAGCAAGGGCTAGCGGGAGCTCCTACAATGAGCAGTTCTTC. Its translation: CASSEARASGSSYNEQFF.

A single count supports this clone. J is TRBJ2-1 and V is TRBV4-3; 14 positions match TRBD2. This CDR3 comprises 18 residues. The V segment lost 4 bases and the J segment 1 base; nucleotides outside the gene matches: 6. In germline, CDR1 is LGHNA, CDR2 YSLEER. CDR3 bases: TGCGCCAGCAGCCTGACTAGCGGGGGGGCGGGGTCCTACAATGAGCAGTTCTTC. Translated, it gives CASSLTSGGAGSYNEQFF.

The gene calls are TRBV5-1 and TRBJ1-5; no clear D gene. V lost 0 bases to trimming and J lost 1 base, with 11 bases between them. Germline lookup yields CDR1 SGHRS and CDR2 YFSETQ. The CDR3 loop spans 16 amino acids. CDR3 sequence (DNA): TGCGCCAGCAGCTTGGACGGGAGAACAAGCAATCAGCCCCAGCATTTT. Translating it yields CASSLDGRTSNQPQHF. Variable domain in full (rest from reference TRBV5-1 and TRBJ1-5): KAGVTQTPRYLIKTRGQQVTLSCSPISGHRSVSWYQQTPGQGLQFLFEYFSETQRNKGNFPGRFSGRQFSNSRSEMNVSTLELGDSALYLCASSLDGRTSNQPQHFGDGTRLSIL.

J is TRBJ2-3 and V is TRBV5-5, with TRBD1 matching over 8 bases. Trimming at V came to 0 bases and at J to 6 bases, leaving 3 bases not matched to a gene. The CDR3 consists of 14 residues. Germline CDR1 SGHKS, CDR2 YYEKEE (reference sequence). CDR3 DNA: TGTGCCAGCAGCTTGGGGACAGGGCGGGATACGCAGTATTTT. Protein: CASSLGTGRDTQYF.

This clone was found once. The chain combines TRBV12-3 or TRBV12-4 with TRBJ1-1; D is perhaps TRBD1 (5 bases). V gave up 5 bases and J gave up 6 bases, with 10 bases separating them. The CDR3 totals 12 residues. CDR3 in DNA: TGTGCCAGCAGTATCAGGGTTGCTGAAGCTTTCTTT. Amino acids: CASSIRVAEAFF.

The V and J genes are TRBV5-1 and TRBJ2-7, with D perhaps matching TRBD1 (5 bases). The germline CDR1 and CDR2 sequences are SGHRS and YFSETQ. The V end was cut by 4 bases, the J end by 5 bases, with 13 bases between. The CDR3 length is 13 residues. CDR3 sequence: CASSPGNFNEQYF. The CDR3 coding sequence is TGCGCCAGCAGCCCAGGGAATTTTAACGAGCAGTACTTC.

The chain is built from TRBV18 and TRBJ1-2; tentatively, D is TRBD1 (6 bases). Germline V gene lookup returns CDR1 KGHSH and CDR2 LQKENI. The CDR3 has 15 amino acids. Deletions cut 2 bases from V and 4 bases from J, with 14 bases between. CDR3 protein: CASSPEAGDSYGYTF. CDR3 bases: TGTGCCAGCTCACCAGAGGCAGGGGATAGCTATGGCTACACCTTC.

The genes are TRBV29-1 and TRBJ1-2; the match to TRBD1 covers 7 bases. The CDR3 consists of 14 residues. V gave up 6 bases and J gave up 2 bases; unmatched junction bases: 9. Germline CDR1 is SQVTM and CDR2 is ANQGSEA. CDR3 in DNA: TGCAGCGTCCAGGACAGGTCCATAAACTATGGCTACACCTTC. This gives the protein CSVQDRSINYGYTF.

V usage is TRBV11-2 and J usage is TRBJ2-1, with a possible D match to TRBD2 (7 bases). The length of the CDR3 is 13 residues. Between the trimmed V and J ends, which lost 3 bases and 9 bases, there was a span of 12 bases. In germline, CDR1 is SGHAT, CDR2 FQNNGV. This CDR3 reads CASSLGGPSEQFF. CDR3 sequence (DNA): TGTGCCAGCAGCTTGGGGGGGCCCAGTGAGCAGTTCTTC.

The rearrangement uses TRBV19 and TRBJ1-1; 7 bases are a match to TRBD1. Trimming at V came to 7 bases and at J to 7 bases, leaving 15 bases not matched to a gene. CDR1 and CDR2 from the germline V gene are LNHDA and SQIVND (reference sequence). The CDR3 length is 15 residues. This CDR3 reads CASTSTQRGGVEAFF. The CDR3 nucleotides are TGTGCCAGTACCTCAACGCAGAGAGGGGGCGTTGAAGCTTTCTTT.

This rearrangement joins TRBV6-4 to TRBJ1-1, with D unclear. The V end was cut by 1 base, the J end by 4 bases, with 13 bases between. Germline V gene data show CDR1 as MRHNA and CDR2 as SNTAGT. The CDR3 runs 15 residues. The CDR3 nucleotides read TGTGCCAGCAGTGACTTCCCGTTTGGGAGCACTGAAGCTTTCTTT. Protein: CASSDFPFGSTEAFF.

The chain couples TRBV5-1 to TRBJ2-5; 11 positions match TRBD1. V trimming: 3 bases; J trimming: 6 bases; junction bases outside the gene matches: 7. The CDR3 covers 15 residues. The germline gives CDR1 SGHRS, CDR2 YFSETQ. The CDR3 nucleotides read TGCGCCAGCAGCTACAGGACAGGGGGCGAACAGACCCAGTACTTC. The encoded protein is CASSYRTGGEQTQYF.

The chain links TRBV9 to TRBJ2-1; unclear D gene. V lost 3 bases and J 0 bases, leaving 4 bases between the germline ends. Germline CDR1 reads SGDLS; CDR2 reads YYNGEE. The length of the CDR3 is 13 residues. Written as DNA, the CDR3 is TGTGCCAGCAGCGCTAACTCCTACAATGAGCAGTTCTTC. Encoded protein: CASSANSYNEQFF.

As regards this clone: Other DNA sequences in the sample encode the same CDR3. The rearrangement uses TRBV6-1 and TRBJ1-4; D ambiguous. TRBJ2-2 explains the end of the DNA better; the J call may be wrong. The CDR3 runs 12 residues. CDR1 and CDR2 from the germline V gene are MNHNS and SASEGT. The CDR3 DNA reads TGTGCCAGCAGTGATATAGGCGAGGAGCTGTTTTTT. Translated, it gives CASSDIGEELFF.

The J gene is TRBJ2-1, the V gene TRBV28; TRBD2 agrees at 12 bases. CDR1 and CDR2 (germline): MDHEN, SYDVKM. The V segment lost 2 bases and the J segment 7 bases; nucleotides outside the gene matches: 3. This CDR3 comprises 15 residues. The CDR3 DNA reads TGTGCCAGCAGTTTACTGACTAGCGGGAGTAATGAGCAGTTCTTC. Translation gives CASSLLTSGSNEQFF. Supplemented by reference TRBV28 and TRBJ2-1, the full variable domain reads DVKVTQSSRYLVKRTGEKVFLECVQDMDHENMFWYRQDPGLGLRLIYFSYDVKMKEKGDIPEGYSVSREKKERFSLILESASTNQTSMYLCASSLLTSGSNEQFFGPGTRLTVL.

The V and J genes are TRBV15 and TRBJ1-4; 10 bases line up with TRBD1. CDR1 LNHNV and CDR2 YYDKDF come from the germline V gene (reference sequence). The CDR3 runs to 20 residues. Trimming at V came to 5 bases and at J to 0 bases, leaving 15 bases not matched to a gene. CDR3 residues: CATSSSSGTGAFATNEKLFF. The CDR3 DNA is TGTGCCACCAGCTCCTCTAGCGGGACAGGGGCATTTGCAACTAATGAAAAACTGTTTTTT.

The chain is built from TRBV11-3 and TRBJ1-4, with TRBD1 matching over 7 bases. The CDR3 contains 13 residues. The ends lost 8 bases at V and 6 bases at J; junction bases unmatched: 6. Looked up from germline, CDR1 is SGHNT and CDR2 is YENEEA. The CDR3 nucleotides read TGTGCCAGCGGGGACAGACGAGATGAAAAACTGTTTTTT. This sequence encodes CASGDRRDEKLFF.

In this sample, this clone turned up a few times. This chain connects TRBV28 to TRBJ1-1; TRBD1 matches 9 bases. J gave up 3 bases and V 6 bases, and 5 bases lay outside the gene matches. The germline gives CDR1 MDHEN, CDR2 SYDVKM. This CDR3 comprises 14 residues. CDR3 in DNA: TGTGCCAGCAGGGACAGGGGCCTTTACACTGAAGCTTTCTTT. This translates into CASRDRGLYTEAFF.

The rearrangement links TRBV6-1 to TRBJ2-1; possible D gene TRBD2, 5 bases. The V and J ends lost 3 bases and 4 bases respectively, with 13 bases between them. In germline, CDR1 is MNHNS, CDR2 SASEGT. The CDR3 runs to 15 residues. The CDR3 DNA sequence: TGTGCCAGCAGTGATTCAGCGGACGGATACAATGAGCAGTTCTTC. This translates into CASSDSADGYNEQFF.

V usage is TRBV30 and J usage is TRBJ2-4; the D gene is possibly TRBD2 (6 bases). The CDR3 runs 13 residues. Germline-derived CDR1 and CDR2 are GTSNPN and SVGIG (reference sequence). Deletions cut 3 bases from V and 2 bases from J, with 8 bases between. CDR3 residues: CAWSGDSKNIQYF. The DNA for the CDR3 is TGTGCCTGGAGCGGGGACTCCAAAAACATTCAGTACTTC. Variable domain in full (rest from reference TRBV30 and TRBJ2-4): SQTIHQWPATLVQPVGSPLSLECTVEGTSNPNLYWYRQAAGRGLQLLFYSVGIGQISSEVPQNLSASRPQDRQFILSSKKLLLSDSGFYLCAWSGDSKNIQYFGAGTRLSVL.

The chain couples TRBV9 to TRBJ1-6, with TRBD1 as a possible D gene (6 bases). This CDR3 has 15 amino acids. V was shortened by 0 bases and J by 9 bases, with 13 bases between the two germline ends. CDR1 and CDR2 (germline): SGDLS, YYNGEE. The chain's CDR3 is CASSVEAGVGSPLHF. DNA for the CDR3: TGTGCCAGCAGCGTAGAGGCAGGGGTAGGTTCACCCCTCCACTTT.

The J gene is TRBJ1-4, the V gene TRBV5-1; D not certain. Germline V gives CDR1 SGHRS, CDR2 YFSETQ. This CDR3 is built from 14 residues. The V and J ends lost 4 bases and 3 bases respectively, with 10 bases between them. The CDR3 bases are TGCGCCAGCAGCGCCACGGGAGCTAATGAAAAACTGTTTTTT. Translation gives CASSATGANEKLFF.

The CDR3 sequence is CAISELQGRNSPLHF. In DNA, the CDR3 is TGTGCCATCAGTGAATTGCAGGGGCGTAATTCACCCCTCCACTTT. The chain recombines TRBV10-3 with TRBJ1-6; tentative D call: TRBD1 (6 bases). With 3 bases removed from V and 6 bases from J, the gap between germline ends came to 12 bases. Germline V gene data show CDR1 as ENHRY and CDR2 as SYGVKD. The length of the CDR3 is 15 residues.

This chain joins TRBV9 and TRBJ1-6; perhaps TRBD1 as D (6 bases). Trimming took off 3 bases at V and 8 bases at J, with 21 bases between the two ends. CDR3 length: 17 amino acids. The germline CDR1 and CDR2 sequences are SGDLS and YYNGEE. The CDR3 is CASSARGGGKPHSPLHF. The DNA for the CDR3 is TGTGCCAGCAGCGCCAGAGGGGGGGGGAAACCCCATTCACCCCTCCACTTT.

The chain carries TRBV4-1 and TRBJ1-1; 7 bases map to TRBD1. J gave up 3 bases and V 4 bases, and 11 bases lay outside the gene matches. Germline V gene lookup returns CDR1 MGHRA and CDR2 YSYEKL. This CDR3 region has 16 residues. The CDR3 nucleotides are TGCGCCAGCAGCCCGGGCCTGGACAGGCCGGACACTGAAGCTTTCTTT. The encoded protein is CASSPGLDRPDTEAFF.

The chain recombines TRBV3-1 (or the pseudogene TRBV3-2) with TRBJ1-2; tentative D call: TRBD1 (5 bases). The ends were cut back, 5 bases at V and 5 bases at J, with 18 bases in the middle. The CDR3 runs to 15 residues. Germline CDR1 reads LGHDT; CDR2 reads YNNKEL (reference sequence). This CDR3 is CASSTRTRGLYGYTF. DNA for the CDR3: TGTGCCAGCAGCACCCGGACAAGGGGTTTATATGGCTACACCTTC.

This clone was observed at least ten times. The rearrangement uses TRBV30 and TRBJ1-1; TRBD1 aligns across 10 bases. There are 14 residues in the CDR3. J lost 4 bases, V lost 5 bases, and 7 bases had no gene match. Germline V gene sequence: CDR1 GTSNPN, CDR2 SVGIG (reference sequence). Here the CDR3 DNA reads TGTGCCTGGGCTCCTGACAGGGGGCTCACTGAAGCTTTCTTT. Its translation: CAWAPDRGLTEAFF.

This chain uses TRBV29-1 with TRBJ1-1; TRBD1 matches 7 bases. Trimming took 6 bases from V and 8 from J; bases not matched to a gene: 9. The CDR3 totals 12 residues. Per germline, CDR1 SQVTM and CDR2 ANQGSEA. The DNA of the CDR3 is TGCAGCGTCACCAGAGGGACAGCAGAAGCTTTCTTT. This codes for CSVTRGTAEAFF.